The T cell receptor (beta chain) described here comes from a study of shared clonotypes between healthy human individuals. General study findings and limits: Naive CD4 clonotypes were shared across several donors at roughly 5%. Expectations were that clonotype sharing among donors would be affected by sequencing depth.

TCRdb keeps only in-frame clones here, not all; method: immunoSEQ multiplex PCR. Among about 710,000 clones, around 73% were seen once, and the ten largest hold more than 1.5%. The count of this clone is one. Its matching antigen is unknown. There are 15 residues in the CDR3. The V gene's germline CDR1 is SNHLY and CDR2 FYNNEI. The V and J ends lost 6 bases and 1 base, in that order; junction bases with no gene match: 7. Sequencing input: memory CD4+ T cells sorted from blood. Subset in this sample: CD45RA-negative fraction. This TCR derives from a woman in her twenties or thirties in good health. This sequence joins TRBV2 and TRBJ2-3; TRBD2 matches at 7 bases. CDR3 DNA: TGTGCCAGCAGACCTAGCGGTCTGGGCACAGATACGCAGTATTTT. Protein: CASRPSGLGTDTQYF.